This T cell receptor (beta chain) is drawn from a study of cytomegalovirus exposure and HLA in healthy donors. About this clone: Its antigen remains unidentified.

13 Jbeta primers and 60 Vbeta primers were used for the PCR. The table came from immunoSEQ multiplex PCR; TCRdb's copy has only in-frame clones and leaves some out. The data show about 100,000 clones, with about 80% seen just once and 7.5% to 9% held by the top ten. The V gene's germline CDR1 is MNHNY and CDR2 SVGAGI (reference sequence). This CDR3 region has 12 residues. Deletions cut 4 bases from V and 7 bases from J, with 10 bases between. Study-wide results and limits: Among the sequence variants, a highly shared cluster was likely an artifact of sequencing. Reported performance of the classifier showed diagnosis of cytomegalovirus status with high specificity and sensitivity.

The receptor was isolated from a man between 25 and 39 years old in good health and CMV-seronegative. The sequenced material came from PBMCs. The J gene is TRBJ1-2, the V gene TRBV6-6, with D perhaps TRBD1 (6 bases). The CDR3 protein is CASSSTGPGYTF. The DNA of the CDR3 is TGTGCCAGCAGTTCCACAGGGCCTGGCTACACCTTC.